This is a list of T cell receptor beta chains from one sample in a study of T-cell reconstitution after alpha-beta-depleted transplantation in children. TCRdb re-analysed the PCR reads in MiXCR, keeping a single row per CDR3 protein. The data contain 500,000 to 650,000 distinct CDR3 sequences, roughly an eighth of them seen just once; the ten biggest clones take up around 13%. Sequencing used PBMCs, mostly from graft donor cells, obtained 180 days after TCRalphabeta/CD19-depleted stem cell transplant. Source of these receptors: a female patient younger than 10 who had a stem cell transplant for aplastic anemia, so the T cells may come from the graft donor. Each CDR3 is given with its conserved first and last residue. A D gene is named only where the DNA matches it firmly. Some rows have no size entry. The others give once, few or many, or a class for an expanded clone.

v_call	d_call	clone_size	j_call	cdr3_nt	cdr3_aa
TRBV6-1	NA	few	TRBJ1-2	TGTGCCAGCAGTCCGGCCGGGGGCGACTATGGCTACACCTTC	CASSPAGGDYGYTF
TRBV5-6	NA	few	TRBJ1-5	TGTGCCAGCAGTGGAGGGCCAGGGGCCTGGAGTCAGCCCCAGCATTTT	CASSGGPGAWSQPQHF
TRBV6-2/TRBV6-3	TRBD1	NA	TRBJ2-7	TGTGCCAGCAGTCGGAGAGCGGACAGGGCCTACGAGCAGTACTTC	CASSRRADRAYEQYF
TRBV20-1	TRBD1	NA	TRBJ1-5	TGCAGTGCTAGTTCCGGGACAGGGGACCAGCCCCAGCATTTT	CSASSGTGDQPQHF
TRBV28	NA	NA	TRBJ1-5	TGTGCCAGCAGTTTACCCTACGGGAGCAATCAGCCCCAGCATTTT	CASSLPYGSNQPQHF
TRBV15	TRBD1	NA	TRBJ2-7	TGTGCCACCCGGGACAGCTCTTACGAGCAGTACTTC	CATRDSSYEQYF
TRBV15	TRBD1	NA	TRBJ1-2	TGTGCCACCAACACCGGGACAGGGTATGGCTACACCTTC	CATNTGTGYGYTF
TRBV6-1	TRBD2	many	TRBJ2-5	TGTGCCAGCAGCTTTTTTCACCGGGACTACCCGCGGGAGACCCAGTACTTC	CASSFFHRDYPRETQYF
TRBV25-1	TRBD1	NA	TRBJ2-1	TGTGCCAGCAGTGTGGGACAGGGGTCGTATGAGCAGTTCTTC	CASSVGQGSYEQFF
TRBV13	NA	NA	TRBJ2-7	TGTGCCAGCAGCTTTCGCCCTAACTACGAGCAGTACTTC	CASSFRPNYEQYF
TRBV5-1	NA	NA	TRBJ2-5	TGCGCCAGCAGCTCGGGACTGGTGCAAGAGACCCAGTACTTC	CASSSGLVQETQYF
TRBV6-1	NA	few	TRBJ2-7	TGTGCCAGCAGCTCACCGTCCGGGGACGAGCAGTACTTC	CASSSPSGDEQYF